The next 21 T cell receptor beta chains were all read from a single sample in a study of blood T cell repertoires in COVID-19. Some clones are missing from TCRdb's copy, which holds only in-frame ones; the method was immunoSEQ multiplex PCR. The profile shows tens of thousands of clones, over 60% of them singletons. Sequencing was done on a sample of peripheral blood. The source of these receptors is a young man with COVID-19, enrolled during active disease.

The chain links TRBV2 to TRBJ2-3, with a weak D call TRBD1 (6 bases). This CDR3 comprises 14 residues. Trimming left V 5 bases short and J 3 bases short, with 12 bases between. Germline V gene data show CDR1 as SNHLY and CDR2 as FYNNEI. The CDR3 loop reads CASSRDIQTDTQYF. CDR3 bases: TGTGCCAGCAGTAGGGACATACAAACAGATACGCAGTATTTT.

This clone was counted a few times. The CDR3 sequence is CASSQDLGGEQFF. As DNA, the CDR3 is TGCGCCAGCAGCCAAGATTTAGGCGGAGAGCAGTTCTTC. The rearrangement uses TRBV4-3 and TRBJ2-1, with D uncertain. Germline V gene lookup returns CDR1 LGHNA and CDR2 YSLEER. This CDR3 contains 13 residues. The V and J ends lost 0 bases and 10 bases respectively, with 10 bases between them.

This clone was found a few times. The chain has TRBV10-1 and TRBJ1-2, with 9 positions matching TRBD1. Germline loops: CDR1 WNHNN, CDR2 SYGVQD (reference sequence). This CDR3 comprises 16 residues. The J segment lost 6 bases and the V segment lost 6 bases, leaving 14 bases of the junction unmatched. The CDR3 loop is CASRKDPGQGNDGYTF. The CDR3 DNA follows: TGCGCCAGCAGGAAAGACCCGGGACAGGGAAACGATGGCTACACCTTC.

The gene calls are TRBV2 and TRBJ2-1; TRBD2 aligns across 11 bases. This CDR3 has 17 amino acids. From germline, CDR1 is SNHLY and CDR2 FYNNEI. The CDR3 loop is CAELTSGGRHTYNEQFF. In DNA form, the CDR3 reads TGTGCTGAGTTAACTAGCGGGGGCCGTCATACCTACAATGAGCAGTTCTTC.

V is TRBV7-9 and J is TRBJ2-7; TRBD1 is a possible D gene (6 bases). The length of the CDR3 is 13 residues. The V end lost 4 bases, the J end lost 5 bases, and 12 bases lay between the germline ends. The V gene's germline CDR1 is SEHNR and CDR2 FQNEAQ (reference sequence). CDR3 in amino acids: CASSSIQGDEQYF. CDR3 nucleotide sequence: TGTGCCAGCAGCTCGATACAGGGCGACGAGCAGTACTTC.

This clone was seen only a few times. V usage is TRBV5-1 and J usage is TRBJ1-5; TRBD1 is a possible D gene (6 bases). The CDR3 totals 15 residues. From germline, CDR1 is SGHRS and CDR2 YFSETQ. The germline V and J ends were trimmed by 5 bases and 2 bases, with 14 bases remaining between them. CDR3 sequence (DNA): TGCGCCAGCAGTCTGGGGGGGCTCGGCAATCAGCCCCAGCATTTT. Its translation: CASSLGGLGNQPQHF.

This clone was seen only a few times. The genes are TRBV5-4 and TRBJ1-1; 10 bases are shared with TRBD1. CDR3 size: 14 residues. CDR1 is SGHNT and CDR2 is YYREEE in the germline V gene (reference sequence). V shed 2 bases and J 10 bases; nucleotides not matched to a gene: 8. In nucleotides, the CDR3 is TGTGCCAGCAGCTTCGGAGGACAGGGGGATGGAGCTTTCTTT. Translation gives CASSFGGQGDGAFF.

The J gene is TRBJ2-3, the V gene TRBV19; D is perhaps TRBD2 (5 bases). The V end was cut by 4 bases, the J end by 2 bases, with 10 bases between. The CDR3 covers 14 residues. CDR1 and CDR2 (germline): LNHDA, SQIVND (reference sequence). CDR3 bases: TGTGCCAGTAGTAGCAGCGGCTTCACAGATACGCAGTATTTT. Translated: CASSSSGFTDTQYF.

The chain links TRBV5-1 to TRBJ1-1; D remains unclear. Germline CDR1 is SGHRS and CDR2 is YFSETQ. V lost 0 bases, J lost 1 base, and 13 bases lay in between. CDR3 length: 16 amino acids. The CDR3: CASSLVPTTENTEAFF. The CDR3 nucleotides read TGCGCCAGCAGCTTGGTCCCTACGACTGAGAACACTGAAGCTTTCTTT.

This chain joins TRBV12-3 or TRBV12-4 and TRBJ2-5, with a possible D match to TRBD2 (5 bases). The CDR3 runs 12 residues. V lost 3 bases and J 5 bases, leaving 7 bases between the germline ends. Here the CDR3 reads CASSFSGETQYF. CDR3 sequence (DNA): TGTGCCAGCAGTTTCTCGGGGGAGACCCAGTACTTC.

The J gene is TRBJ1-1, the V gene TRBV28, with D possibly being TRBD1 (5 bases). There are 14 residues in the CDR3. The germline V gene has CDR1 MDHEN and CDR2 SYDVKM. The germline V and J ends were trimmed by 3 bases and 5 bases, with 13 bases remaining between them. In nucleotides, the CDR3 is TGTGCCAGCAGTTTGGGGCTGGGTGCGACTGAAGCTTTCTTT. This translates into CASSLGLGATEAFF.

The rearrangement uses TRBV6-5 and TRBJ2-1, with a possible D match to TRBD2 (6 bases). CDR3 size: 15 residues. The V end lost 6 bases, the J end lost 7 bases, and 19 bases lay between the germline ends. Per germline, CDR1 MNHEY and CDR2 SVGAGI. Here the CDR3 DNA reads TGTGCCAGCAGCGCCAAGGAGGGCCTTAGAAATGAGCAGTTCTTC. As protein: CASSAKEGLRNEQFF.

The J gene is TRBJ1-2, the V gene TRBV30; D remains ambiguous. V shed 1 base and J shed 0 bases, with 12 bases lying between them. CDR3 length equals 15 residues. Germline lookup yields CDR1 GTSNPN and CDR2 SVGIG (reference sequence). The CDR3 sequence: CAWSGPREANYGYTF. The DNA for the CDR3 is TGTGCCTGGAGTGGTCCGAGGGAAGCTAACTATGGCTACACCTTC.

The rearrangement links TRBV4-1 to TRBJ2-1, with a tentative D call TRBD2 (5 bases). The CDR3 covers 15 residues. V was shortened by 6 bases and J by 0 bases, with 12 bases between the two germline ends. The germline CDR1 and CDR2 sequences are MGHRA and YSYEKL. CDR3 protein: CASSHTRSSYNEQFF. The CDR3 DNA sequence: TGCGCCAGCAGTCATACTAGGAGCTCCTACAATGAGCAGTTCTTC.

The chain links TRBV18 to TRBJ2-5, with 15 bases lining up with TRBD2. Trimming took 5 bases from V and 3 from J; bases not matched to a gene: 1. CDR1 is KGHSH and CDR2 is LQKENI in the germline V gene. The CDR3 runs 15 residues. CDR3 in DNA: TGTGCCAGCTCAAGGACTAGCGGGAGGGAAGAGACCCAGTACTTC. It codes for CASSRTSGREETQYF.

The chain carries TRBV19 and TRBJ2-5; D unclear. With 1 base removed from V and 7 bases from J, the gap between germline ends came to 13 bases. CDR3 length equals 14 residues. From germline, CDR1 is LNHDA and CDR2 SQIVND (reference sequence). CDR3 region: CASSIGEAVGTQYF. In DNA, the CDR3 is TGTGCCAGTAGTATAGGTGAAGCCGTCGGGACCCAGTACTTC.

V usage is TRBV28 and J usage is TRBJ2-7; D ambiguous. Per the germline V gene, CDR1 is MDHEN and CDR2 is SYDVKM. Trimming took off 3 bases at V and 7 bases at J, with 7 bases between the two ends. CDR3 length equals 11 residues. The CDR3 DNA follows: TGTGCCAGCAGTTTGAGAGGTGAGCAGTACTTC. Its protein is CASSLRGEQYF.

The rearrangement links TRBV2 to TRBJ1-1, with TRBD1 as a possible D gene (6 bases). V was shortened by 5 bases and J by 3 bases, with 13 bases between the two germline ends. The CDR3 is 14 residues long. CDR1 SNHLY and CDR2 FYNNEI come from the germline V gene. The DNA of the CDR3 is TGTGCCAGCAGTCGCAGGGGTGGGGACACTGAAGCTTTCTTT. This encodes CASSRRGGDTEAFF.

CDR3 region: CASSPPTGTSSGANVLTF. The CDR3 DNA is TGTGCCAGCAGCCCCCCGACAGGGACCTCCTCTGGGGCCAACGTCCTGACTTTC. The chain combines TRBV5-8 with TRBJ2-6; 7 bases are a match to TRBD1. The CDR3 is 18 residues long. V dropped 4 bases and J dropped 0; count of bases not matched to a gene: 10. Germline V gene sequence: CDR1 SGHTS, CDR2 YDEGEE.

The chain employs TRBV5-1 and TRBJ1-4; no clear D. Germline CDR1 reads SGHRS; CDR2 reads YFSETQ. The CDR3 runs 16 residues. V was trimmed by 4 bases and J by 3 bases, leaving 16 bases between them. CDR3 residues: CASSIGLGRANEKLFF. CDR3 nucleotides: TGCGCCAGCAGCATCGGACTGGGTAGGGCTAATGAAAAACTGTTTTTT.

V is TRBV11-2 and J is TRBJ2-7; 9 bases are shared with TRBD2. Germline V gene lookup returns CDR1 SGHAT and CDR2 FQNNGV. The CDR3 length is 18 residues. Trimming cost V 4 bases and J 4 bases; bases outside gene matches: 17. The CDR3 is CASSSPFEGLAGTYEQYF. The CDR3 region has the DNA TGTGCCAGCAGCTCCCCATTCGAAGGTCTAGCGGGAACGTACGAGCAGTACTTC.